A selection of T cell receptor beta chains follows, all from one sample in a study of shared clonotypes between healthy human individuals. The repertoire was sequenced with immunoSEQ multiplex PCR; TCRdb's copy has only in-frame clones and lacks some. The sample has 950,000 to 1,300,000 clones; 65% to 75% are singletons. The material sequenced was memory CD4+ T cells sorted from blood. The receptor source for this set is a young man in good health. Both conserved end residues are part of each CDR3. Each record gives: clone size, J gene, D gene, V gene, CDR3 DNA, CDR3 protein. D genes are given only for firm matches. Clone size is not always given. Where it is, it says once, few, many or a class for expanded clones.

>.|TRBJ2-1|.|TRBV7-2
TGTGCCAGCAGCTTAGGTGCGGCAAACAATGAGCAGTTCTTC
CASSLGAANNEQFF
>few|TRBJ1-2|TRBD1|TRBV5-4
TGTGCCAGCAGCTCCGGGGGGGGACAGGGTAACTATGGCTACACCTTC
CASSSGGGQGNYGYTF
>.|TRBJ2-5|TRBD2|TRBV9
TGTGCCAGCAGCGTAGGGCGGGGGGCTCAAGAGACCCAGTACTTC
CASSVGRGAQETQYF
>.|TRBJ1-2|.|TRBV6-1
TGTGCCAGCAGTGAAGATGGAGGGCGCGATGGCTACACCTTC
CASSEDGGRDGYTF
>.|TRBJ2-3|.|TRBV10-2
TGCGCCAGCAGTTCCCCGGGACCTGCATCGGGTACGCAGTATTTT
CASSSPGPASGTQYF
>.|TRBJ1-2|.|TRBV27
TGTGCCAGCAGTTTAAGGTATTCGGGGATCGTGGATGGCTACACCTTC
CASSLRYSGIVDGYTF
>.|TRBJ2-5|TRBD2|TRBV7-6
TGTGCCAGCAGCCAGCGACTAGCGGGGGATCAAGAGACCCAGTACTTC
CASSQRLAGDQETQYF
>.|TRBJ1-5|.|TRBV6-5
TGTGCCAGCAGACCGGGTACCAATCAGCCCCAGCATTTT
CASRPGTNQPQHF
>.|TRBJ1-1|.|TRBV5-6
TGTGCCAGCAGCCGTCTACAGGGAGGCACTGAAGCTTTCTTT
CASSRLQGGTEAFF
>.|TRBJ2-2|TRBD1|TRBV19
TGTGCCAGTAGTATCGACAGGGTTTCCGGGGAGCTGTTTTTT
CASSIDRVSGELFF
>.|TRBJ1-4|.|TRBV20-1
TGCAGCGCCGGATCGAAAAGGGGAGCCTCCTTT
CSAGSKRGASF
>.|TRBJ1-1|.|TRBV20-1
TGCAGTGCTAGAGATCGGGGAGAAGCTTTCTTT
CSARDRGEAFF
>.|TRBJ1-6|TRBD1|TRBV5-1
TGCGCCAGCAGCGTAACAGGGGGTGTTGGTAATTCACCCCTCCACTTT
CASSVTGGVGNSPLHF
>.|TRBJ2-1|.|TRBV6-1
TGTGCCAGCAGTGATCAGGCAGGTAAAGGCAATGAGCAGTTCTTC
CASSDQAGKGNEQFF
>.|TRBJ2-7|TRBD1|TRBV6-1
TGTGCCAGCAGTGCGGACAGGACCTCCTACGAGCAGTACTTC
CASSADRTSYEQYF
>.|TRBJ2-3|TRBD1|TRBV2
TGTGCCAGCACACTGCGGTTGACAGGGCTATTCACAGATACGCAGTATTTT
CASTLRLTGLFTDTQYF
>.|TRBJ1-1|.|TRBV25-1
TGTGCCAGCAGTGAATCGCGGACAGCCGCTTTCTTT
CASSESRTAAFF
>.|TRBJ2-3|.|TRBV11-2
TGTGCCAGCAGCTTCGGTGTCAGGGGAGCTACCAGACCAGATACGCAGTATTTT
CASSFGVRGATRPDTQYF